This TCR beta chain was obtained from a study of T cell responses to AZD1222 COVID-19 vaccine. Whole-study results and caveats: Dominant at 160-218 and 743-854, vaccine-associated CD4 TCRs also spanned spike.

Profiling relied on immunoSEQ multiplex PCR, and the TCRdb table lists in-frame clones only, not all of them. The repertoire includes some 180,000 clones, roughly 90% of them detected once, and over 1.5% sits in the top ten. For this clone: Its antigen is unidentified.

Germline V gene lookup returns CDR1 MGHRA and CDR2 YSYEKL. The germline V and J ends were trimmed by 0 bases and 12 bases, with 18 bases remaining between them. CDR3 length equals 15 residues. This rearrangement joins TRBV4-1 to TRBJ2-1; D possibly corresponds to TRBD2 (5 bases). The sample consisted of peripheral blood, taken 28 days after the second AZD1222 dose. The receptor comes from an adult who received the AZD1222 COVID-19 vaccine. CDR3 region: CASSQDRVGAGAQFF. CDR3 nucleotides: TGCGCCAGCAGCCAAGATCGGGTAGGTGCGGGCGCGCAGTTCTTC.